Listed here are 20 T cell receptor beta chains from one sample, sequenced in a study of T cells expressing NK-cell markers. One entry per CDR3 protein, without DNA, is what TCRdb gives after re-calling the 5' RACE reads. The table lists almost 450,000 distinct CDR3 sequences. The sequenced sample was blood T cells: a sorted CD56 or NKG2C T cell subset, CD4+ or CD8+ T cells, or bulk PBMC T cells (not recorded which). These receptors all come from a woman between 18 and 75 years old in good health.

The chain recombines TRBV30 with TRBJ2-1; TCRdb's assignment of TRBD2 cannot be checked, as there is no DNA. This CDR3 has 12 residues. The germline V gene encodes CDR1 GTSNPN and CDR2 SVGIG (reference sequence). CDR3 region: CAWSGGRVEQFF.

V usage is TRBV12-3 or TRBV12-4 and J usage is TRBJ2-5; the TRBD2 assignment by TCRdb is unverifiable without DNA. This CDR3 is built from 17 residues. This CDR3 is CASSLNRLAGVRETQYF.

The genes are TRBV12-3 or TRBV12-4 and TRBJ2-3; TCRdb picks TRBD2, but there is no DNA to check that call. This CDR3 comprises 17 residues. The CDR3 sequence: CASSSLELDGLLDTQYF.

This rearrangement joins TRBV4-3 to TRBJ2-1; the D call from TCRdb, TRBD1, cannot be confirmed without DNA. The CDR3 is 20 amino acids. The germline gives CDR1 LGHNA, CDR2 YSLEER. The CDR3 sequence is CASSQDGVARQGSSYNEQFF.

V usage is TRBV20-1 and J usage is TRBJ2-7; TCRdb reports TRBD2, a call that lacks DNA to check it against. CDR1 is DFQATT and CDR2 is SNEGSKA in the germline V gene (reference sequence). The CDR3 extends over 13 amino acids. The CDR3: CSVSGRASYEQYF.

J is TRBJ2-5 and V is TRBV12-5; as DNA is missing, the TRBD2 call by TCRdb cannot be tested. This CDR3 spans 15 amino acids. Looked up from germline, CDR1 is LGHNT and CDR2 is FRNRAP. This chain's CDR3 is CASGSGLAAEETQYF.

The chain joins TRBV25-1 to TRBJ1-2. The CDR3 has 14 amino acids. From germline, CDR1 is MGHDK and CDR2 SYGVNS. CDR3 protein: CASRGRSVQYGYTF.

V gene TRBV18 combines with J gene TRBJ1-4; TCRdb's assignment of TRBD1 cannot be checked, as there is no DNA. CDR1 is KGHSH, CDR2 LQKENI, per germline. The CDR3 covers 18 residues. CDR3 region: CASSPPRTGAPVDEKLFF.

The rearrangement joins TRBV29-1 to TRBJ2-7; TCRdb's D call of TRBD1 is untestable without DNA. CDR3 length: 12 residues. CDR1 is SQVTM and CDR2 is ANQGSEA in the germline V gene. The CDR3 reads CSAATGSHEQYF.

The V gene is TRBV4-2, the J gene TRBJ2-1; TCRdb picks TRBD2, but there is no DNA to check that call. The V gene's germline CDR1 is LGHNA and CDR2 YNFKEQ. This CDR3 comprises 15 residues. The chain's CDR3 is CASSQESSGSNEQFF.

CDR3: CASSNPTGGYYGYTF. The chain has TRBV27 and TRBJ1-2; TCRdb reports TRBD1, a call that lacks DNA to check it against. The CDR3 sequence is 15 residues long. The germline CDR1 and CDR2 sequences are MNHEY and SMNVEV (reference sequence).

The V and J genes are TRBV5-1 and TRBJ2-1; TCRdb selects TRBD1, and the lack of DNA leaves this call unchecked. The CDR3 is 16 residues long. The germline V gene encodes CDR1 SGHRS and CDR2 YFSETQ. The CDR3 loop is CASSLDTGYRYNEQFF. Using reference TRBV5-1 and TRBJ2-1 for the parts outside the CDR3, the full variable domain is KAGVTQTPRYLIKTRGQQVTLSCSPISGHRSVSWYQQTPGQGLQFLFEYFSETQRNKGNFPGRFSGRQFSNSRSEMNVSTLELGDSALYLCASSLDTGYRYNEQFFGPGTRLTVL.

The rearrangement links TRBV5-1 to TRBJ2-7; TCRdb calls TRBD2, which cannot be checked without DNA. The CDR3 is made up of 12 amino acids. Germline lookup yields CDR1 SGHRS and CDR2 YFSETQ. The CDR3 loop is CASMAGFGEQYF.

This chain joins TRBV4-1 and TRBJ1-5. The germline V gene encodes CDR1 MGHRA and CDR2 YSYEKL. The length of the CDR3 is 14 residues. CDR3 residues: CASRGEAGNQPQHF.

This chain uses TRBV12-3 or TRBV12-4 with TRBJ2-7. The CDR3 loop spans 13 amino acids. The CDR3 spells CASTPTPSYEQYF.

V gene TRBV30 combines with J gene TRBJ2-7; TCRdb names TRBD2, which stays unverified in the absence of DNA. The CDR3 loop spans 15 amino acids. The germline V gene encodes CDR1 GTSNPN and CDR2 SVGIG (reference sequence). CDR3 sequence reads: CAWRAGALSSYEQYF.

This chain links TRBV12-3 or TRBV12-4 with TRBJ1-5; TCRdb returns TRBD1, unconfirmable since there is no DNA. There are 13 residues in the CDR3. CDR3 region: CASSLGGWQPQHF.

The chain links TRBV19 to TRBJ2-1; TCRdb proposes TRBD2, but this gene call is untestable without DNA. Germline-derived CDR1 and CDR2 are LNHDA and SQIVND (reference sequence). The CDR3 is 13 amino acids. The CDR3 sequence is CATAGTQYNEQFF.

V is TRBV30 and J is TRBJ1-3; the TCRdb call, TRBD1, lacks DNA for checking. CDR1 GTSNPN and CDR2 SVGIG come from the germline V gene (reference sequence). CDR3 length equals 15 residues. This chain's CDR3 is CAWSAGGKGGNTIYF.

V and J are TRBV5-1 and TRBJ2-1. The germline V gene encodes CDR1 SGHRS and CDR2 YFSETQ. The CDR3 runs 14 residues. The chain's CDR3 is CASSLVVRYNEQFF. The whole variable domain, filled in from reference TRBV5-1 and TRBJ2-1, reads KAGVTQTPRYLIKTRGQQVTLSCSPISGHRSVSWYQQTPGQGLQFLFEYFSETQRNKGNFPGRFSGRQFSNSRSEMNVSTLELGDSALYLCASSLVVRYNEQFFGPGTRLTVL.